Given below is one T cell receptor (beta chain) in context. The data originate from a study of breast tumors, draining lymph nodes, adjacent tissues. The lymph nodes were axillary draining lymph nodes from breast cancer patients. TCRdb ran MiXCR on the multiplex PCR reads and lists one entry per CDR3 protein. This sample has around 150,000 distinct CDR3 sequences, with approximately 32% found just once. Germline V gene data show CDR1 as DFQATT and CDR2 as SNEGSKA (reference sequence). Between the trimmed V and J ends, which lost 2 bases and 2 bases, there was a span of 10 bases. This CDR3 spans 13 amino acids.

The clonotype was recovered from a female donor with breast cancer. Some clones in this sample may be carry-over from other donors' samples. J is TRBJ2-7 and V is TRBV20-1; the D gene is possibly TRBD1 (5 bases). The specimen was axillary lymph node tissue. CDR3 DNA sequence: TGCAGTGCTAGACAGGGTAATGCCTACGAGCAGTACTTC. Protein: CSARQGNAYEQYF.